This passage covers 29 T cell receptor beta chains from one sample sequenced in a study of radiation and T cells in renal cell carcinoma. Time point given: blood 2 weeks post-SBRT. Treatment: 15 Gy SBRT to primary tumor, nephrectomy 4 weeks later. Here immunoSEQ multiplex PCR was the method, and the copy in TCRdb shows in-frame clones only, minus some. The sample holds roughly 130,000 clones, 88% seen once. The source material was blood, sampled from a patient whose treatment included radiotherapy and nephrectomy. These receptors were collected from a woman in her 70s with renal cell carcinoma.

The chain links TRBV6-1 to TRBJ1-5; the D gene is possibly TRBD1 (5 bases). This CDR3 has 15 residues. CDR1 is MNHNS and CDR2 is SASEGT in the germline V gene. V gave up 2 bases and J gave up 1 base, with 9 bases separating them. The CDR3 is CASSETRVSNQPQHF. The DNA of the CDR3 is TGTGCCAGCAGTGAAACCAGGGTCAGCAATCAGCCCCAGCATTTT.

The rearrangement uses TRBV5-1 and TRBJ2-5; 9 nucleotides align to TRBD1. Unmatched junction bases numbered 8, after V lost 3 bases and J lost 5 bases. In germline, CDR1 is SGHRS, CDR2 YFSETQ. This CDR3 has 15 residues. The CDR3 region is CASSWGQGLLETQYF. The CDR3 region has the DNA TGCGCCAGCAGCTGGGGACAGGGACTCCTTGAGACCCAGTACTTC.

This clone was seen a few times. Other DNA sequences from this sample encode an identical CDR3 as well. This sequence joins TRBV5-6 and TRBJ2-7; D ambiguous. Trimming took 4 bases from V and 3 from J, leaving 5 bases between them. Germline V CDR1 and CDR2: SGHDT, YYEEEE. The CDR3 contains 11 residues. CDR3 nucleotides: TGTGCCAGCAGCGCCAACTACGAGCAGTACTTC. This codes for CASSANYEQYF. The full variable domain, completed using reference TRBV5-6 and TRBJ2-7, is DAGVTQSPTHLIKTRGQQVTLRCSPKSGHDTVSWYQQALGQGPQFIFQYYEEEERQRGNFPDRFSGHQFPNYSSELNVNALLLGDSALYLCASSANYEQYFGPGTRLTVT.

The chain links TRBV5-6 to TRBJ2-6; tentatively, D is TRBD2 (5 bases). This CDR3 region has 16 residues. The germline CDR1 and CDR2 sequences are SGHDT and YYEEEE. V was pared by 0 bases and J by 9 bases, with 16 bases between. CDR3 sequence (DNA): TGTGCCAGCAGCTTGGAGCTTATACCGGCGGGCAACGTCCTGACTTTC. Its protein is CASSLELIPAGNVLTF.

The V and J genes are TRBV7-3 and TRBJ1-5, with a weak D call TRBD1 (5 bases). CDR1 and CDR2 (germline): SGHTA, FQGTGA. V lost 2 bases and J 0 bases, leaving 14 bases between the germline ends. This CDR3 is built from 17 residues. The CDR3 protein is CASSLPGHPYSNQPQHF. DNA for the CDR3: TGTGCCAGCAGCTTACCCGGACACCCCTATAGCAATCAGCCCCAGCATTTT.

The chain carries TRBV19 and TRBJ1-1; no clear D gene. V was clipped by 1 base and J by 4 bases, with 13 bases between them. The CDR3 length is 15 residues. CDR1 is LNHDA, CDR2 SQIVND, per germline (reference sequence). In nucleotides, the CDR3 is TGTGCCAGTAGTATAGTTGGCAGGCGGGCCACTGAAGCTTTCTTT. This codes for CASSIVGRRATEAFF.

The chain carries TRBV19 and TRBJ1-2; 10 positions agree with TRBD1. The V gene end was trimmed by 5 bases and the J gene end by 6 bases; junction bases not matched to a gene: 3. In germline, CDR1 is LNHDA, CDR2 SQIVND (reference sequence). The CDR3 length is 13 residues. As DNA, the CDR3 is TGTGCCAGTAGTTCGGACAGGGGGAATGGCTACACCTTC. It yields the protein CASSSDRGNGYTF.

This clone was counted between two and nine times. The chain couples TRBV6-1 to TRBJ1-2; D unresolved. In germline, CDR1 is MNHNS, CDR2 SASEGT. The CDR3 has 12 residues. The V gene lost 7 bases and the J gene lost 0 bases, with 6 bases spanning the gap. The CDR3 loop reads CASTGTNYGYTF. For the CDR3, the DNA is TGTGCCAGCACCGGGACTAACTATGGCTACACCTTC.

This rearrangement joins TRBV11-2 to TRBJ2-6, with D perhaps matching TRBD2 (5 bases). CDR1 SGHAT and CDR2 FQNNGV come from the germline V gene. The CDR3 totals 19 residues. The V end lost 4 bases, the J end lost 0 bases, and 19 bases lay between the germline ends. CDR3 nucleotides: TGTGCCAGCAGCTCATTATTTGCAGGACTGAGCTCTGGGGCCAACGTCCTGACTTTC. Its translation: CASSSLFAGLSSGANVLTF.

The CDR3 region has the DNA TGTGCCAGCAGAGGCTCGGAGGAGCAGTACTTC. Translating gives CASRGSEEQYF. This chain uses TRBV2 with TRBJ2-7, with D unclear. Trimming shortened V by 6 bases and J by 7 bases, and 10 bases separated the two germline ends. CDR1 is SNHLY, CDR2 FYNNEI, per germline. This CDR3 comprises 11 residues.

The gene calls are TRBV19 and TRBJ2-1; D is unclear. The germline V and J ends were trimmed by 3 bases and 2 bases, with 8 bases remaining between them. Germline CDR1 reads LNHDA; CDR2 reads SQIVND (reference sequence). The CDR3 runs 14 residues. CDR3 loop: CASSIEAAYNEQFF. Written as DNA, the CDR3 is TGTGCCAGTAGTATTGAGGCAGCCTACAATGAGCAGTTCTTC.

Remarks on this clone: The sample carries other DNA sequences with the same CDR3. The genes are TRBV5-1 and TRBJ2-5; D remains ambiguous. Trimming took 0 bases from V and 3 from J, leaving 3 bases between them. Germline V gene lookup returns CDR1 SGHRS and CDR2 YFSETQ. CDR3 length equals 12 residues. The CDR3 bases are TGCGCCAGCAGCTTGGGGAAAGAGACCCAGTACTTC. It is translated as CASSLGKETQYF.

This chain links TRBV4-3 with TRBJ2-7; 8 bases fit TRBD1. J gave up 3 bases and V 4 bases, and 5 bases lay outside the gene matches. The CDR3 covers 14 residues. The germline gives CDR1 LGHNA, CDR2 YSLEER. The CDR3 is CASSRGQGYYEQYF. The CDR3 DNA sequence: TGCGCCAGCAGCCGCGGACAGGGCTACTACGAGCAGTACTTC.

CDR3 nucleotides: TGTGCCAGCAAACCGGACCTTAGCAATCAGCCCCAGCATTTT. It encodes CASKPDLSNQPQHF. The J gene is TRBJ1-5, the V gene TRBV2; D ambiguous. The V end was cut by 7 bases, the J end by 0 bases, with 10 bases between. The CDR3 runs to 14 residues. Germline V gene data show CDR1 as SNHLY and CDR2 as FYNNEI.

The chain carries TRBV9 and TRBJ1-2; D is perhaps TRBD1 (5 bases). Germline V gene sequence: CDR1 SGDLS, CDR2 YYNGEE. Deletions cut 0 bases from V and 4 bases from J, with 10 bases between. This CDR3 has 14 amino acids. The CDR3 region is CASSVEGTVYGYTF. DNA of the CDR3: TGTGCCAGCAGCGTAGAGGGGACGGTCTATGGCTACACCTTC.

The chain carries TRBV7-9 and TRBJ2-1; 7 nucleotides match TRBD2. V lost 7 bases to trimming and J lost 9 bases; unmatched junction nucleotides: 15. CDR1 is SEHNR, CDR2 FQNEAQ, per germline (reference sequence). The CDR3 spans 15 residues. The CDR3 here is CASTQGSSGLGEQFF. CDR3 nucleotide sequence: TGTGCCAGCACCCAGGGATCTAGCGGCTTAGGTGAGCAGTTCTTC.

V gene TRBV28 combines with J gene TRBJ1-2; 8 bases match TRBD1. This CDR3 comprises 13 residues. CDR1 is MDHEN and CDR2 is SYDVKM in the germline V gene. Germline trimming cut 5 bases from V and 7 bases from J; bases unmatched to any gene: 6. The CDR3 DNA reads TGTGCCAGCAGTCCGCCAGGGGGCGGTGGCTACACCTTC. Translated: CASSPPGGGGYTF.

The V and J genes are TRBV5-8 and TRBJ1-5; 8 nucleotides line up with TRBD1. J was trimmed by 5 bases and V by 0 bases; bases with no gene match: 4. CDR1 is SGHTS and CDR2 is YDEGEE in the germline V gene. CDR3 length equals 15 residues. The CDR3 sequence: CASSLGGQGDQPQHF. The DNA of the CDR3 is TGTGCCAGCAGCTTGGGAGGACAGGGCGATCAGCCCCAGCATTTT.

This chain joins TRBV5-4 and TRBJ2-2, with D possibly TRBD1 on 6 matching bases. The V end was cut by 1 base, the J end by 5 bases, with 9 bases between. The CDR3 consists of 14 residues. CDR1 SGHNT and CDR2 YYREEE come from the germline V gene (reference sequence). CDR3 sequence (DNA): TGTGCCAGCAGCTTGCAGGGGCGGACCGGGGAGCTGTTTTTT. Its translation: CASSLQGRTGELFF.

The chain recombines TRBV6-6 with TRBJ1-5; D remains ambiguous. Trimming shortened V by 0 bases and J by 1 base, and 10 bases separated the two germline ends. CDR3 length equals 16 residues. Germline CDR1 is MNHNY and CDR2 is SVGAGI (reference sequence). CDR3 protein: CASSYSRPGSNQPQHF. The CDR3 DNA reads TGTGCCAGCAGTTACTCGAGGCCGGGGAGCAATCAGCCCCAGCATTTT.

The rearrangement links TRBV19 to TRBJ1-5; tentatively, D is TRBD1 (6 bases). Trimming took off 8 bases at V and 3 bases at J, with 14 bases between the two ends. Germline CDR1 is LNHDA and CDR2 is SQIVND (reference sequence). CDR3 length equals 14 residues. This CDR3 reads CASSQGLTNQPQHF. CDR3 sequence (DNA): TGTGCCAGTTCCCAGGGGCTAACCAATCAGCCCCAGCATTTT.

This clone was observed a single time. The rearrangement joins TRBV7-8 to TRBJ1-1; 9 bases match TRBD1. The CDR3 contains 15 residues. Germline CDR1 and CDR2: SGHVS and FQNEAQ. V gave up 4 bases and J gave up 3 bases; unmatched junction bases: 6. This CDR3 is CASSSQGAADTEAFF. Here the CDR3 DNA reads TGTGCCAGCAGCTCACAGGGGGCTGCGGACACTGAAGCTTTCTTT.

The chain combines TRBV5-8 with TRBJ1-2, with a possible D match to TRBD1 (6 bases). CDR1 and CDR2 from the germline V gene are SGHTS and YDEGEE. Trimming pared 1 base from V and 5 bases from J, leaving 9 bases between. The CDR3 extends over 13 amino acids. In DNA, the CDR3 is TGTGCCAGCAGCTTGTCAGGGGTTTATGGCTACACCTTC. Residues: CASSLSGVYGYTF.

CDR3 sequence (DNA): TGTGCCAGCAGTCCCGATTCAGGGTTTGAGCAGCCCCAGCATTTT. It translates to CASSPDSGFEQPQHF. The V and J genes are TRBV27 and TRBJ1-5; D may be TRBD1 (5 bases). Trimming left V 5 bases short and J 7 bases short, with 18 bases between. The germline CDR1 and CDR2 sequences are MNHEY and SMNVEV (reference sequence). This CDR3 is 15 amino acids long.

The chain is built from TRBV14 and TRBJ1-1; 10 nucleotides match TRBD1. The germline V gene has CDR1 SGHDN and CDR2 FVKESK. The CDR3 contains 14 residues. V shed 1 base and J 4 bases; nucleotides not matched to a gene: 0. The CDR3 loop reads CASSQGDRGTEAFF. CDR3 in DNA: TGTGCCAGCAGCCAAGGGGACAGGGGCACTGAAGCTTTCTTT. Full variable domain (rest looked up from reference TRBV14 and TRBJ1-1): EAGVTQFPSHSVIEKGQTVTLRCDPISGHDNLYWYRRVMGKEIKFLLHFVKESKQDESGMPNNRFLAERTGGTYSTLKVQPAELEDSGVYFCASSQGDRGTEAFFGQGTRLTVV.

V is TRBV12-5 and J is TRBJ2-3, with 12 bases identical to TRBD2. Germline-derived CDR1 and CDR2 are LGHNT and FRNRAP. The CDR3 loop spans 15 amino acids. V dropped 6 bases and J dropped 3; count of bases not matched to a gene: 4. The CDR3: CASGAGTSGTDTQYF. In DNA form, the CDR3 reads TGTGCTAGTGGAGCCGGGACTAGCGGGACAGATACGCAGTATTTT.

CDR3 in amino acids: CAISESGQLGEKLFF. The CDR3 DNA reads TGTGCCATCAGTGAGTCAGGGCAGCTGGGTGAAAAACTGTTTTTT. The rearrangement links TRBV10-3 to TRBJ1-4, with D unclear. Trimming pared 0 bases from V and 7 bases from J, leaving 12 bases between. Germline V gene sequence: CDR1 ENHRY, CDR2 SYGVKD. This CDR3 region has 15 residues.

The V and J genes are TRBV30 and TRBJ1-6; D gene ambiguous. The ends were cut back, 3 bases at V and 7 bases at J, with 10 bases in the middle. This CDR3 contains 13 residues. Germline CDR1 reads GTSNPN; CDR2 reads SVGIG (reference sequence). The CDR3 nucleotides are TGTGCCTGGAGCGCATCTGGGAATTCACCCCTCCACTTT. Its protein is CAWSASGNSPLHF.

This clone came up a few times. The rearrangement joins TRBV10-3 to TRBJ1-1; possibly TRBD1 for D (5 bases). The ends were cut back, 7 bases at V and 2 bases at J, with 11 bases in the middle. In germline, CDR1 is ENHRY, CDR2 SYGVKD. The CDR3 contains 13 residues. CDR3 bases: TGTGCCATCACCAGACAGAGCAACACTGAAGCTTTCTTT. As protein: CAITRQSNTEAFF.